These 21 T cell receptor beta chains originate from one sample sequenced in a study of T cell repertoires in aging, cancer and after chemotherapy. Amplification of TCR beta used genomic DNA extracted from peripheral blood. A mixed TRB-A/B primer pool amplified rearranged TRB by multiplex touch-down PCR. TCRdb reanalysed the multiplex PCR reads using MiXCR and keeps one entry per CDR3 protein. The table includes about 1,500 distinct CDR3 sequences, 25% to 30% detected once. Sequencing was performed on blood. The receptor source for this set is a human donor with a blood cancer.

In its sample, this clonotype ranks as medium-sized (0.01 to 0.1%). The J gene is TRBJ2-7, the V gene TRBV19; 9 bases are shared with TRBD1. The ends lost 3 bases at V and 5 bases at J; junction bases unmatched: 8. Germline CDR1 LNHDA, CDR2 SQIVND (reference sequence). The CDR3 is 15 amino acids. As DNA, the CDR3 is TGTGCCAGTAGTATGCGGACAGGGGATTTCGACGAGCAGTACTTC. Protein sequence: CASSMRTGDFDEQYF.

The CDR3 protein is CASRIPGGGTGELFF. CDR3 in DNA: TGTGCCAGCAGAATTCCAGGGGGGGGGACCGGGGAGCTGTTTTTT. The rearrangement uses TRBV6-1 and TRBJ2-2, with D possibly being TRBD1 or TRBD2 (7 bases each). V was shortened by 6 bases and J by 5 bases, with 16 bases between the two germline ends. CDR3 size: 15 residues. Germline V gene lookup returns CDR1 MNHNS and CDR2 SASEGT.

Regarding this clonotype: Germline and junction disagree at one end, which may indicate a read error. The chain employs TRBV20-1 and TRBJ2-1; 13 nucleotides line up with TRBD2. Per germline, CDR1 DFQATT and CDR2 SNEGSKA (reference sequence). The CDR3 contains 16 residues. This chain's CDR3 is CSARPTSGGAELEQSF. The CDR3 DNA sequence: TGCAGTGCTAGACCAACTAGCGGGGGGGCCGAGCTTGAGCAGTCCTTC.

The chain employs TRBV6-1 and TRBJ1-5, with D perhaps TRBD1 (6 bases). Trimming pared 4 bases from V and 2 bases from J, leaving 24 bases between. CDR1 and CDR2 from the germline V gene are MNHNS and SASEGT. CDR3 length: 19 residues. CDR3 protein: CASSGPRDKPLSGNQPQHF. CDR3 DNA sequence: TGTGCCAGCAGTGGACCTCGGGACAAACCTTTATCGGGCAATCAGCCCCAGCATTTT.

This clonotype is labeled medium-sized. In DNA, the CDR3 is TGTGCCAGCTCACCGGGTGGGACAGGGAATGAAAAACTGTTTTTT. It is translated as CASSPGGTGNEKLFF. The V gene is TRBV18, the J gene TRBJ1-4, with TRBD1 matching 9 bases. Losses at the gene ends were 3 bases for V and 5 bases for J; bases not matched to a gene: 4. The CDR3 covers 15 residues. Per germline, CDR1 KGHSH and CDR2 LQKENI.

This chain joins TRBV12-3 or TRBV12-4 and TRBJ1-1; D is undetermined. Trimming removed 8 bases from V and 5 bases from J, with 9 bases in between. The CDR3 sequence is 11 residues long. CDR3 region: CASSVWTEAFF. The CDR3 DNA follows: TGTGCCAGCTCTGTGTGGACTGAAGCTTTCTTT.

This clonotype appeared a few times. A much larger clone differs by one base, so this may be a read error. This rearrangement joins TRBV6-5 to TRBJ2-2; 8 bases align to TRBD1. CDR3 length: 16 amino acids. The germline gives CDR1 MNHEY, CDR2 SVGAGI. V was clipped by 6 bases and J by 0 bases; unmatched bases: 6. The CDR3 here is CASSRGQAANTGELFF. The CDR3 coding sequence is TGTGCCAGCAGCAGGGGACAGGCGGCGAACACCGGGGAGCTGTTTTTT.

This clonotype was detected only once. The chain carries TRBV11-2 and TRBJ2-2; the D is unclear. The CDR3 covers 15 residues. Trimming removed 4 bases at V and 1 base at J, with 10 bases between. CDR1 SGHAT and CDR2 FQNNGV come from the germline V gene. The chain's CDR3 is CASSSLSGNTGELFF. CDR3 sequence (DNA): TGTGCCAGCAGCTCGCTGTCAGGGAACACCGGGGAGCTGTTTTTT.

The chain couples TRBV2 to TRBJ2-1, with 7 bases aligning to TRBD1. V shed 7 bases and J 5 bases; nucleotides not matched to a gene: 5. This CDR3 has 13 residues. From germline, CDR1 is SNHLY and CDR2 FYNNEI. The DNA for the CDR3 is TGTGCCAGCATGACGGACAGGCACAATGAGCAGTTCTTC. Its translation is CASMTDRHNEQFF.

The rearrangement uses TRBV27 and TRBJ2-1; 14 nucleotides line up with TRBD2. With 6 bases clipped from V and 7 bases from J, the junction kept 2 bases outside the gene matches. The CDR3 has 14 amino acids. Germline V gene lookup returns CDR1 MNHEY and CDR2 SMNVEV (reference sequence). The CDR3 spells CASRTSGGVNEQFF. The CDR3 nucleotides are TGTGCCAGCAGGACTAGCGGGGGGGTAAATGAGCAGTTCTTC.

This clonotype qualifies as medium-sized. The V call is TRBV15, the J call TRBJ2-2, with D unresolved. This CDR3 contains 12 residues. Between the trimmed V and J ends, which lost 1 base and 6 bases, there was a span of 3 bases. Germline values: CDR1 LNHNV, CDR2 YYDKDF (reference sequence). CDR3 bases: TGTGCCACCAGCAGAGTGGCCGGGGAGCTGTTTTTT. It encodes CATSRVAGELFF.

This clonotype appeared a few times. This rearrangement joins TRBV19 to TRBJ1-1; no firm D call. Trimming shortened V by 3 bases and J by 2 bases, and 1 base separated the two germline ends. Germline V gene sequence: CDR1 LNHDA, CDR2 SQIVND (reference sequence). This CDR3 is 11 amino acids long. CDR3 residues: CASSINTEAFF. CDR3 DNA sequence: TGTGCCAGTAGTATCAACACTGAAGCTTTCTTT. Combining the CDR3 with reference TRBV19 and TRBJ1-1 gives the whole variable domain DGGITQSPKYLFRKEGQNVTLSCEQNLNHDAMYWYRQDPGQGLRLIYYSQIVNDFQKGDIAEGYSVSREKKESFPLTVTSAQKNPTAFYLCASSINTEAFFGQGTRLTVV.

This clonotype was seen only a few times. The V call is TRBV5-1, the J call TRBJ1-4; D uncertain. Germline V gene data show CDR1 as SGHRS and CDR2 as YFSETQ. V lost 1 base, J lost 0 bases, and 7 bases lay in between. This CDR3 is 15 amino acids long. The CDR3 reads CASSLSGTTNEKLFF. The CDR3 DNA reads TGCGCCAGCAGCTTGTCCGGGACAACTAATGAAAAACTGTTTTTT.

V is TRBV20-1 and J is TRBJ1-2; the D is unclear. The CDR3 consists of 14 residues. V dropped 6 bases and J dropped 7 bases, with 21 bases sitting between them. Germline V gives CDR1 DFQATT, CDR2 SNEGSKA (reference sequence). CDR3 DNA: TGCAGTGCCCTATCCTCTGTGCAGGCGGGTGGCTACACCTTC. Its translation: CSALSSVQAGGYTF.

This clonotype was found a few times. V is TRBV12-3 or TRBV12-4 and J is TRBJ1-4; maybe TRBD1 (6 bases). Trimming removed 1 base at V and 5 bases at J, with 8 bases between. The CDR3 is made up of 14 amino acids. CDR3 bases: TGTGCCAGCAGTTTAGGACAGGCGAATGAAAAACTGTTTTTT. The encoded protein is CASSLGQANEKLFF.

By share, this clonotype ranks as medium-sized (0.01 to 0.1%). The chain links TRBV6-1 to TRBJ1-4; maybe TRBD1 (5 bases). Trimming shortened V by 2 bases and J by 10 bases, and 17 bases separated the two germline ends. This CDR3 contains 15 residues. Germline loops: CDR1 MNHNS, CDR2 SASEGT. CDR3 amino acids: CASSENPGSGGKLFF. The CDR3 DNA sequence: TGTGCCAGCAGTGAAAACCCGGGGTCTGGGGGAAAACTGTTTTTT.

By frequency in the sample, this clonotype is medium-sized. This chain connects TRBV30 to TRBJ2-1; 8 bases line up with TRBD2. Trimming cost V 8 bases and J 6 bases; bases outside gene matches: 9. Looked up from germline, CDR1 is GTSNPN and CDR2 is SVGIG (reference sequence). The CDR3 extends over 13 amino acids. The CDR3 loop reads CARDTGGGNEQFF. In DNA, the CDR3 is TGTGCCCGGGACACGGGAGGGGGCAATGAGCAGTTCTTC.

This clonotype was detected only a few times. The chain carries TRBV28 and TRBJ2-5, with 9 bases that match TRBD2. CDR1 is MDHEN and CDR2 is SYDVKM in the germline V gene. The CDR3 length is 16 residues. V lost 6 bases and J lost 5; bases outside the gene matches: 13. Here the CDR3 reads CASSFPRGGLMETQYF. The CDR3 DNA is TGTGCCAGCAGCTTCCCGCGGGGGGGCCTTATGGAGACCCAGTACTTC.

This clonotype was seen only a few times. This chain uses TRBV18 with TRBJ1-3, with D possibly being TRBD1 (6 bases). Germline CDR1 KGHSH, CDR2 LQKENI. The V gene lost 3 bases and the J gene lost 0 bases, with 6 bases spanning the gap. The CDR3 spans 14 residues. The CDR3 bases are TGTGCCAGCTCACCGGACAGCTCTGGAAACACCATATATTTT. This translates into CASSPDSSGNTIYF.

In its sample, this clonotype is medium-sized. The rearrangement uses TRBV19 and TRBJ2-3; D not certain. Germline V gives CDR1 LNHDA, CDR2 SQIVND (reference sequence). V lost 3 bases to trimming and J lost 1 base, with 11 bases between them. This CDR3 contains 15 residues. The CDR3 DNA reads TGTGCCAGTAGTATTGGGCAGTCCCGCACAGATACGCAGTATTTT. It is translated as CASSIGQSRTDTQYF.

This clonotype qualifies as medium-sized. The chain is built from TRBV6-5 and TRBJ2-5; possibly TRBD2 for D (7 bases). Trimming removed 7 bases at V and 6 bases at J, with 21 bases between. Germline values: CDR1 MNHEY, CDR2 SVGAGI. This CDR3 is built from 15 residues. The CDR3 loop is CASTDRGAAGQTQYF. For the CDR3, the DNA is TGTGCCAGCACCGACCGGGGGGCAGCCGGGCAGACCCAGTACTTC.